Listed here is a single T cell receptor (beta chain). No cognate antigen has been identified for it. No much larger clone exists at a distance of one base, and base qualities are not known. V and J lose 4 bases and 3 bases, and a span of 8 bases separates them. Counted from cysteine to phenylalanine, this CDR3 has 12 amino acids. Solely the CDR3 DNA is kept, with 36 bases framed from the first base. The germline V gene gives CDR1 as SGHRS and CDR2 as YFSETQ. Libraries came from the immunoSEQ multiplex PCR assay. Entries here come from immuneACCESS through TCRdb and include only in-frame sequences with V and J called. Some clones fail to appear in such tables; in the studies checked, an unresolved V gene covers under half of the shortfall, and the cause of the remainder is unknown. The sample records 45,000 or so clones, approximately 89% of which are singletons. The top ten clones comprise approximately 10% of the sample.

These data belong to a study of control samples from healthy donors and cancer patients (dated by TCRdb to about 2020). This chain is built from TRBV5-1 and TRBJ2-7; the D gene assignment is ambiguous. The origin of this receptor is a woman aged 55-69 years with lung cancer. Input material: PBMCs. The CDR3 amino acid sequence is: CASSDSGYEQYF. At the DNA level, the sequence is TGCGCCAGCAGCGATTCAGGCTACGAGCAGTACTTC.